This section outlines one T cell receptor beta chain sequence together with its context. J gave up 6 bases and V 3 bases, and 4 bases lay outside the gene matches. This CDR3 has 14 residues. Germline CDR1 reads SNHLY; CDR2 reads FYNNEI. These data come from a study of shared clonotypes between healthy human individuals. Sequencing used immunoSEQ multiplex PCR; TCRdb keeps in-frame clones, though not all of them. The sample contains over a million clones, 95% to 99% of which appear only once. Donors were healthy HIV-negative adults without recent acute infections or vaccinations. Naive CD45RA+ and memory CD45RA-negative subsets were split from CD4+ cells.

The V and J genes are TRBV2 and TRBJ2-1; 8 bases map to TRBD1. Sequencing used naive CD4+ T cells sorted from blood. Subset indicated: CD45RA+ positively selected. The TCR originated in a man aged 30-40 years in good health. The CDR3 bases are TGTGCCAGCAGTGACTACAGGGGGTTCAATGAGCAGTTCTTC. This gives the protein CASSDYRGFNEQFF.